This paragraph reports one TCR beta chain. This record comes from a study of T cell responses to AZD1222 COVID-19 vaccine. Trimming took off 4 bases at V and 5 bases at J, with 23 bases between the two ends. Germline lookup yields CDR1 LGHDT and CDR2 YNNKEL (reference sequence). The CDR3 spans 18 residues. Produced via immunoSEQ multiplex PCR; TCRdb's table is partial and in-frame only. Of 96,000 or so clones detected, roughly 88% appear once; the ten largest clones hold approximately 24%. The source was peripheral blood, collected on day 0 of AZD1222 vaccination. This TCR was recovered from an adult in good health. The rearrangement uses TRBV3-1 (or the pseudogene TRBV3-2) and TRBJ2-2; a possible D gene is TRBD2 (5 bases). CDR3 in amino acids: CASSPCPRAPPRTGELFF. CDR3 in DNA: TGTGCCAGCAGCCCATGCCCGCGGGCGCCCCCTAGGACCGGGGAGCTGTTTTTT.